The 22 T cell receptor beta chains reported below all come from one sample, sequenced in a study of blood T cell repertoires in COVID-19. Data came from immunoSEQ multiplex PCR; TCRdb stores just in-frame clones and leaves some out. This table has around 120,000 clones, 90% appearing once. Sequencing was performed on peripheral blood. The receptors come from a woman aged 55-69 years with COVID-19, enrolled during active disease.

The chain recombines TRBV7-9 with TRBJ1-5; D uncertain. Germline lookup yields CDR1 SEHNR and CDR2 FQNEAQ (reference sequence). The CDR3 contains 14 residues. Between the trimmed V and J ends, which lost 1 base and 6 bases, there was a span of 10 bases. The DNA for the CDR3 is TGTGCCAGCAGCTTAGAGGCAGGAGGTCAGCCCCAGCATTTT. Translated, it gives CASSLEAGGQPQHF.

CDR3 sequence: CAISDGTGSYEQYF. The CDR3, as DNA: TGTGCCATCAGTGACGGGACAGGGTCCTACGAGCAGTACTTC. The V and J genes are TRBV10-3 and TRBJ2-7, with 9 bases lining up with TRBD1. Trimming removed 3 bases from V and 1 base from J; junction bases left unmatched: 1. CDR1 is ENHRY, CDR2 SYGVKD, per germline. The CDR3 runs to 14 residues.

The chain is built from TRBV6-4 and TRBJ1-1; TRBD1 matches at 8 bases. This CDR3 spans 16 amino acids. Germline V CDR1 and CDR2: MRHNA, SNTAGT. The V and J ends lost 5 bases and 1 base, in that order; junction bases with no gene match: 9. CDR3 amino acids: CASSFPQTGENTEAFF. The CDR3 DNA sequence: TGTGCCAGCAGTTTTCCACAGACAGGGGAGAACACTGAAGCTTTCTTT.

CDR3 region: CASSIQTLDQPQHF. DNA for the CDR3: TGTGCCAGTAGTATACAGACACTCGATCAGCCCCAGCATTTT. The J gene is TRBJ1-5, the V gene TRBV19; D gene ambiguous. The germline gives CDR1 LNHDA, CDR2 SQIVND (reference sequence). CDR3 length: 14 residues. V was cut by 2 bases and J by 5 bases, with 10 bases left in between.

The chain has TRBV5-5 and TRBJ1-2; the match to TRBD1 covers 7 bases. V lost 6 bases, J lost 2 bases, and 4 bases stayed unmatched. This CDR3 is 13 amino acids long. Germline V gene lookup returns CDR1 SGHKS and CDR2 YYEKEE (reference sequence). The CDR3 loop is CASKDRANYGYTF. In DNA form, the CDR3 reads TGTGCCAGCAAAGACAGGGCGAACTATGGCTACACCTTC.

CDR3 residues: CASSLARQGLKYF. CDR3 nucleotides: TGTGCCAGCAGCTTAGCAAGACAGGGGTTGAAGTACTTC. V usage is TRBV7-2 and J usage is TRBJ2-7; 8 positions agree with TRBD1. Germline assignment: CDR1 SGHTA and CDR2 FQGNSA. The trim removed 0 bases at V and 11 bases at J, leaving 6 bases unmatched. There are 13 residues in the CDR3.

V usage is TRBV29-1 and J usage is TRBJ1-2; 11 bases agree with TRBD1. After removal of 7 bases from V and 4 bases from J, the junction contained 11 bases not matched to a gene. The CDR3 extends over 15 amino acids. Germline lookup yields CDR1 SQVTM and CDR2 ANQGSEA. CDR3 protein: CSASGTGGNAYGYTF. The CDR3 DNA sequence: TGCAGCGCCTCCGGGACAGGGGGGAATGCCTATGGCTACACCTTC.

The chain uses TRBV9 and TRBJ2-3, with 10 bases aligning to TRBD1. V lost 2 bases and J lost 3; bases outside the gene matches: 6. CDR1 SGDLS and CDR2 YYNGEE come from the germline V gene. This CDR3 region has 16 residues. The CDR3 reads CASSVRRTGGTDTQYF. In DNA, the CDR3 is TGTGCCAGCAGCGTCCGACGGACAGGGGGAACAGATACGCAGTATTTT.

This chain's CDR3 is CASSQGASSYEQYF. The CDR3, as DNA: TGTGCCAGCAGCCAGGGGGCCAGCTCCTACGAGCAGTACTTC. V usage is TRBV6-2 or TRBV6-3 and J usage is TRBJ2-7; 8 bases match TRBD1. Germline CDR1 MNHEY, CDR2 SVGEGT. Trimming took 6 bases from V and 0 from J; bases not matched to a gene: 4. The CDR3 extends over 14 amino acids.

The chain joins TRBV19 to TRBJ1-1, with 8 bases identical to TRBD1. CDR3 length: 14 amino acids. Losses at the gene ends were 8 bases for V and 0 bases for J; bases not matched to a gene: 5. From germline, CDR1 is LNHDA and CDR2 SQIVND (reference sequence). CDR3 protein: CASGGQGMNTEAFF. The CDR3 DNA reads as TGTGCCAGTGGCGGACAGGGTATGAACACTGAAGCTTTCTTT.

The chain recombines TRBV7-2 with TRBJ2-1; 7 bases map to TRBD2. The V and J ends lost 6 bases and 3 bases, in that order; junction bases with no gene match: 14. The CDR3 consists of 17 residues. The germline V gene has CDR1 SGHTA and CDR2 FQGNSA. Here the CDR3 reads CASRGGDSGVGYNEQFF. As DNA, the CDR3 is TGTGCCAGCAGGGGGGGGGACTCAGGAGTAGGCTACAATGAGCAGTTCTTC.

The CDR3 loop reads CASRTSGGAGTQYF. The CDR3 DNA is TGCGCCAGCAGAACTAGCGGGGGGGCCGGTACGCAGTATTTT. The gene calls are TRBV4-3 and TRBJ2-3; 13 nucleotides agree with TRBD2. Germline assignment: CDR1 LGHNA and CDR2 YSLEER. V lost 6 bases, J lost 8 bases, and 5 bases stayed unmatched. The CDR3 consists of 14 residues.

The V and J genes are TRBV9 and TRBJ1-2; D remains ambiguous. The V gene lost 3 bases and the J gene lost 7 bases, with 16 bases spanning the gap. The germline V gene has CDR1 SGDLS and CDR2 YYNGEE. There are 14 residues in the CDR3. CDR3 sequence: CASSDQMGSFGYTF. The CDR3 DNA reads TGTGCCAGCAGCGACCAGATGGGCAGCTTTGGCTACACCTTC.

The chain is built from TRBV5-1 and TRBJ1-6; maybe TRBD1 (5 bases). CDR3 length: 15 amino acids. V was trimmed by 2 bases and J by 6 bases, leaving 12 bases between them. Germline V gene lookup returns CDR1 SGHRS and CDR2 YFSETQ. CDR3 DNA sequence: TGCGCCAGCAGCTTTGGTGGGGGGAGTAATTCACCCCTCCACTTT. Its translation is CASSFGGGSNSPLHF.

Here the CDR3 reads CASSQVDNSPLHF. The CDR3 DNA sequence: TGTGCCAGCAGCCAAGTCGATAATTCACCCCTCCACTTT. V and J are TRBV3-1 (or the pseudogene TRBV3-2) and TRBJ1-6, with D uncertain. V lost 1 base, J lost 5 bases, and 3 bases lay in between. Germline CDR1 and CDR2: LGHDT and YNNKEL (reference sequence). CDR3 size: 13 residues.

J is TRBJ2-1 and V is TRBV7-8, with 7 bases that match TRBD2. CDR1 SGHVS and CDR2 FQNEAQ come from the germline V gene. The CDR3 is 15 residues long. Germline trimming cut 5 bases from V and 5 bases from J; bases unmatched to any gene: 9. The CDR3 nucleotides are TGTGCCAGCAGCCAGTTCGGGGGGATTCACAATGAGCAGTTCTTC. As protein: CASSQFGGIHNEQFF. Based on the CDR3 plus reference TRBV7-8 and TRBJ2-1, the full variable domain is GAGVSQSPRYKVAKRGQDVALRCDPISGHVSLFWYQQALGQGPEFLTYFQNEAQLDKSGLPSDRFFAERPEGSVSTLKIQRTQQEDSAVYLCASSQFGGIHNEQFFGPGTRLTVL.

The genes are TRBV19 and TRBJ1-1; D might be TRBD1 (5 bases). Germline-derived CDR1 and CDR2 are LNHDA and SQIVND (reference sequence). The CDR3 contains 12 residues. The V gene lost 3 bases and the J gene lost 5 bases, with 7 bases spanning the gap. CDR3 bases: TGTGCCAGTAGTATCCCAGGGACTGAAGCTTTCTTT. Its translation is CASSIPGTEAFF.

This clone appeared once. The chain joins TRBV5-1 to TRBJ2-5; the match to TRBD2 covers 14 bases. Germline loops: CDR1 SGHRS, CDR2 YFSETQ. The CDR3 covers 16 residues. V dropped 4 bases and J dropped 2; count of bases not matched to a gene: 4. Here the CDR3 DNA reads TGCGCCAGCAGCCCAAGACTAGCGGGGGGGCAAGAGACCCAGTACTTC. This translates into CASSPRLAGGQETQYF.

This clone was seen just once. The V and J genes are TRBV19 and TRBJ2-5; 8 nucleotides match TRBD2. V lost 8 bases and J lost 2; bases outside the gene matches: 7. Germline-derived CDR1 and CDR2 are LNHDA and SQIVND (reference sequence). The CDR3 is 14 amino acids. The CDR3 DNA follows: TGTGCCAGTTCCCTAGGCGGGGGGCAAGAGACCCAGTACTTC. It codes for CASSLGGGQETQYF.

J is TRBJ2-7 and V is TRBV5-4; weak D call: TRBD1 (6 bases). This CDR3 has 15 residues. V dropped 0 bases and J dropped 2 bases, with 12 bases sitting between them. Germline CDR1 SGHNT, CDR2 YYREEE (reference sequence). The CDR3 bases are TGTGCCAGCAGCTTGGACAGGGTGACCACCTACGAGCAGTACTTC. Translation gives CASSLDRVTTYEQYF.

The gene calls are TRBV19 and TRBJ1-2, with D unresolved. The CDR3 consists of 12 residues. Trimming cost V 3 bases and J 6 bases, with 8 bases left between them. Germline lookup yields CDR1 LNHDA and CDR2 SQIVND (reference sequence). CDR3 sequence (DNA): TGTGCCAGTAGTATGTTGTCCAATGGCTACACCTTC. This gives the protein CASSMLSNGYTF. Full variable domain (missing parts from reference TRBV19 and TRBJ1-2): DGGITQSPKYLFRKEGQNVTLSCEQNLNHDAMYWYRQDPGQGLRLIYYSQIVNDFQKGDIAEGYSVSREKKESFPLTVTSAQKNPTAFYLCASSMLSNGYTFGSGTRLTVV.

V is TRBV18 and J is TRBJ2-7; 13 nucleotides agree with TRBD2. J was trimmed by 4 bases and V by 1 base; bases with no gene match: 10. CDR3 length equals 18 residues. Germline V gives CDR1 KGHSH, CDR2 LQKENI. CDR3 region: CASSPQSLTSGGVYEQYF. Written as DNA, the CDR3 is TGTGCCAGCTCACCACAATCCCTAACTAGCGGGGGGGTTTACGAGCAGTACTTC. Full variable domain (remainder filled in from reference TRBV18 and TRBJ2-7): NAGVMQNPRHLVRRRGQEARLRCSPMKGHSHVYWYRQLPEEGLKFMVYLQKENIIDESGMPKERFSAEFPKEGPSILRIQQVVRGDSAAYFCASSPQSLTSGGVYEQYFGPGTRLTVT.